Described below is a single TCR beta chain sequence and its context. The entry originates in a study of blood T cell repertoires in COVID-19. Across the whole study: The United States, Italy and Spain were the sources of the acute and convalescent COVID-19 samples. T cells, B-cell-depleted T cells, or PBMCs provided the cDNA or gDNA that served as material.

V lost 0 bases and J 10 bases, leaving 4 bases between the germline ends. Germline values: CDR1 MNHNS, CDR2 SASEGT. The CDR3 totals 11 residues. Only in-frame clones appear in the TCRdb table, and some are missing; sequencing was by immunoSEQ multiplex PCR. The table records 45,000 to 70,000 clones, about 80% of them present only once. The receptor's source is an older woman with acute or convalescent COVID-19. This chain connects TRBV6-1 to TRBJ2-1; no reliable D call. The sequencing sample was made of peripheral blood. The CDR3 spells CASSEAIEQFF. CDR3 nucleotides: TGTGCCAGCAGTGAAGCTATCGAGCAGTTCTTC.